A selection of T cell receptor beta chains follows, all from one sample in a study of T cell changes during pregnancy in multiple sclerosis. Libraries were prepared by immunoSEQ multiplex PCR; TCRdb keeps only in-frame clonotypes and omits some of them. The sample includes about 92,000 clones, more than 85% of them seen just once. Sequencing used peripheral blood, obtained in the first trimester of pregnancy. These receptors came from a female donor with multiple sclerosis, enrolled in a pregnancy study. Both conserved end residues are trimmed from each CDR3.

CDR3: ASSLVDKAQETQY; V: TRBV5-1
CDR3: ASSNSGQETQY; V: TRBV7-9
CDR3: ASSAGTGVQYEQY; V: TRBV5-1
CDR3: ASSQGRDSYEQY; V: TRBV4-3
CDR3: ASSAAGNTIY; V: TRBV9
CDR3: ASSLAGSLMPQH; V: TRBV28
CDR3: ASRDRGPAYEQY; V: TRBV27
CDR3: ASSRPRGSTEQF; V: TRBV27
CDR3: ASSPGTGYGYT; V: TRBV7-9
CDR3: ASSPLAGVSYEQY; V: TRBV5-1
CDR3: ASSLAAGQGSNEQF; V: TRBV7-9
CDR3: ASSLPTTSNTGELF; V: TRBV5-1
CDR3: ASSPRTGITDTQY; V: TRBV7-2
CDR3: ASSRGQGMGYT; V: TRBV10-1
CDR3: ASSLGESGYEQF; V: TRBV5-4
CDR3: ASSLSDYPYNEQF; V: TRBV5-4
CDR3: ASSLSGTGLYEQY; V: TRBV27
CDR3: ASSQSFYRSNQPQH; V: TRBV4-1